This TCR beta chain is drawn from a study of cytomegalovirus exposure and HLA in healthy donors. On this clone itself: Its matching antigen is unknown.

Study conclusions and caveats: Analysis was performed later, and it showed HLA-associated TCR beta chains to be more clonally expanded than equally common others.

Participants comprised healthy donors of bone marrow. Germline CDR1 reads LGHNA; CDR2 reads YNFKEQ. Trimming left V 0 bases short and J 3 bases short, with 15 bases between. This CDR3 has 16 residues. PCR amplification relied on 60 Vbeta primers (plus 13 Jbeta primers). Sequencing used immunoSEQ multiplex PCR; TCRdb keeps in-frame clones, though not all of them. The sample lists 150,000 to 200,000 clones; about 72% were seen once. Sequenced sample: PBMCs. The TCR was taken from a man aged 50 to 59 in good health and CMV-seropositive. This rearrangement joins TRBV4-2 to TRBJ2-7; D may be TRBD1 (6 bases). CDR3 sequence (DNA): TGTGCCAGCAGCCAAGATCTTAGGGGGTGGGGCTACGAGCAGTACTTC. Translation gives CASSQDLRGWGYEQYF.